This TCR beta chain comes out of a study of CD8 T cells in ankylosing spondylitis. V lost 7 bases and J lost 1; bases outside the gene matches: 4. CDR3 size: 14 residues. The germline gives CDR1 SGDLS, CDR2 YYNGEE. TCRdb analysed the 5' RACE reads with MiXCR anew, one entry per CDR3 protein. Of about 340,000 distinct CDR3 sequences in the sample, roughly 14% are singletons; the top ten hold approximately 1%. This clonotype has just a few counts. The specimen sequenced was blood, either unsorted or a sorted T cell fraction (not recorded which). The V call is TRBV9, the J call TRBJ2-4, with TRBD2 matching over 8 bases. The source is a male donor with ankylosing spondylitis or in good health (not recorded which). The CDR3 DNA reads as TGTGCCAGCGGGGCGGGAGGTGCCAAAAACATTCAGTACTTC. It is translated as CASGAGGAKNIQYF.